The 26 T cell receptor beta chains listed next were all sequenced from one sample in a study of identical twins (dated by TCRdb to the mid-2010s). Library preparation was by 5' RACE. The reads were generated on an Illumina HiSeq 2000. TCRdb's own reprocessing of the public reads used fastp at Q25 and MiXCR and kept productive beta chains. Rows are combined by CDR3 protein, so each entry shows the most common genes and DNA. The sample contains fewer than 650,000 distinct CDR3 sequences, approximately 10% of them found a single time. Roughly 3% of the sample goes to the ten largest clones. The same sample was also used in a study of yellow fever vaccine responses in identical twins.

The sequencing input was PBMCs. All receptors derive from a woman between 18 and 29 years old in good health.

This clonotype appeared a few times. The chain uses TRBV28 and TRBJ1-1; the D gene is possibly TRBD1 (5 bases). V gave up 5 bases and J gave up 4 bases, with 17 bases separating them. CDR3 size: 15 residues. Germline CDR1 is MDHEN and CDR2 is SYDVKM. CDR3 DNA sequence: TGTGCCAGCAGTCCGTCGGGGCAGGGCGGCACTGAAGCTTTCTTT. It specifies CASSPSGQGGTEAFF.

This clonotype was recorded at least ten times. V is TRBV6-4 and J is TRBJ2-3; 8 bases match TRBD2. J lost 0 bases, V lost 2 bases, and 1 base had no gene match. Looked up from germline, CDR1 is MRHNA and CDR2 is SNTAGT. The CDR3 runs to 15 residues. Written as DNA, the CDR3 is TGTGCCAGCAGTGACGTAGCGGGGAGCACAGATACGCAGTATTTT. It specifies CASSDVAGSTDTQYF.

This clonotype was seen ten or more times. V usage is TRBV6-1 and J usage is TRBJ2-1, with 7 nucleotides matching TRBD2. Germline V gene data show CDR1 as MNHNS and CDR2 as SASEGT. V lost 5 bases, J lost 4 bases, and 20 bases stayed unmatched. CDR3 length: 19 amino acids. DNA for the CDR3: TGTGCCAGCAGTCCACTATTTTTGGCGGCGGGAGCTCTTTACAATGAGCAGTTCTTC. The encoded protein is CASSPLFLAAGALYNEQFF.

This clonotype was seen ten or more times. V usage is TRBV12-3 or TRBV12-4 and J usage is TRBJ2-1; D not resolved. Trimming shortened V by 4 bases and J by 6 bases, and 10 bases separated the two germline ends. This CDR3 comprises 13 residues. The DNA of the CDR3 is TGTGCCAGCAGTTCGAGTATAGGCAATGAGCAGTTCTTC. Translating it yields CASSSSIGNEQFF.

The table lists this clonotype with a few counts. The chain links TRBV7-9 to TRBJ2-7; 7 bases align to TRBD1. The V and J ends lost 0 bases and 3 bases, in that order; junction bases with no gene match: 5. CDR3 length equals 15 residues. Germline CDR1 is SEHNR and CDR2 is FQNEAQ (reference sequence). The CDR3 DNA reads TGTGCCAGCAGCTTAGCCCCCGGGACAGTCTACGAGCAGTACTTC. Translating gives CASSLAPGTVYEQYF.

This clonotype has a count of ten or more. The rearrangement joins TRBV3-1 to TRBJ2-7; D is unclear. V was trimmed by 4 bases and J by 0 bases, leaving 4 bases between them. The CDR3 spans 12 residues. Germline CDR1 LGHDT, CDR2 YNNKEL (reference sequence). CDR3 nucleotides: TGTGCCAGCAGCCGCTACTCCTACGAGCAGTACTTC. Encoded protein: CASSRYSYEQYF.

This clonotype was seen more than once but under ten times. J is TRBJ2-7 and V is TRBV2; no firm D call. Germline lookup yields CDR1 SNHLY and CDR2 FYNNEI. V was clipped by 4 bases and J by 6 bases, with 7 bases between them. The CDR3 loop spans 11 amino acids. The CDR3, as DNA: TGTGCCAGCAGTGTGTACAGCGAGCAGTACTTC. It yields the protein CASSVYSEQYF.

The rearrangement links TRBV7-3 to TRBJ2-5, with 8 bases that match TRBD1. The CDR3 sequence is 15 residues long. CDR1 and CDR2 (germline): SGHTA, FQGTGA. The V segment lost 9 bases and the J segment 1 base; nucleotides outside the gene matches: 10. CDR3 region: CARSVAGGFQETQYF. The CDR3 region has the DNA TGTGCCAGGTCTGTGGCAGGGGGCTTCCAAGAGACCCAGTACTTC.

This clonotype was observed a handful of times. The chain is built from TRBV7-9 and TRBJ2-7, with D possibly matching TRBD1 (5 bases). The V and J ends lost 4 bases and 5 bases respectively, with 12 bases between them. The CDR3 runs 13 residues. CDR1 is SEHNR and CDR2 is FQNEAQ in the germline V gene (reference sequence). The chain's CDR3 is CASSSQWGDEQYF. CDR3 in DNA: TGTGCCAGCAGCTCCCAGTGGGGCGACGAGCAGTACTTC.

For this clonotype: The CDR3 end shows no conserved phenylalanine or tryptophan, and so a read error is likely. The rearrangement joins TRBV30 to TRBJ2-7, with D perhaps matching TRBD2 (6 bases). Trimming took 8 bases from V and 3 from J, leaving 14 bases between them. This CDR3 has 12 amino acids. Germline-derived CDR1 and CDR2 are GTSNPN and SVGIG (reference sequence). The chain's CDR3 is CARGRGDYEQYY. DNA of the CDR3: TGTGCCCGAGGGCGGGGCGACTACGAGCAGTACTAC.

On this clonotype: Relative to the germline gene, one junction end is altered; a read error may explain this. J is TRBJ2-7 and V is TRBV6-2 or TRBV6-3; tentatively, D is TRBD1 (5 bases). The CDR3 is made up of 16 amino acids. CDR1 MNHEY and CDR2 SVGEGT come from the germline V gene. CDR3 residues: CASRAPGRTSSHEQYF. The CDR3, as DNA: TGTGCCAGCAGAGCCCCCGGACGGACATCCTCCCACGAGCAGTACTTC.

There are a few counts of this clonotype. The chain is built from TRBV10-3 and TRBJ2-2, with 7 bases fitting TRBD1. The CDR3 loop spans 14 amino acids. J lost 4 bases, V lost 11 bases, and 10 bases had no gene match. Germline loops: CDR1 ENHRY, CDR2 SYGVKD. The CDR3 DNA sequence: TGTGCCGCCTGGGACAGCCAGAGCACCGGGGAGCTGTTTTTT. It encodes CAAWDSQSTGELFF.

CDR3 residues: CASSRTPSGINNEQFF. As DNA, the CDR3 is TGTGCCAGCAGCCGCACCCCTAGCGGGATAAACAATGAGCAGTTCTTC. The V and J genes are TRBV7-8 and TRBJ2-1; 9 bases agree with TRBD2. This CDR3 contains 16 residues. Germline V gene sequence: CDR1 SGHVS, CDR2 FQNEAQ. V shed 5 bases, J shed 5 bases, and the junction held 10 bases outside the gene matches.

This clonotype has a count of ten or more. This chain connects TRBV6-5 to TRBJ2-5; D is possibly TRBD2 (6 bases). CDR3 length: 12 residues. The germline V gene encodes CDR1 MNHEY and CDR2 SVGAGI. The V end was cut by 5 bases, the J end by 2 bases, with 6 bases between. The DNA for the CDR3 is TGTGCCAGCAGTGCGGGGCAAGAGACCCAGTACTTC. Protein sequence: CASSAGQETQYF.

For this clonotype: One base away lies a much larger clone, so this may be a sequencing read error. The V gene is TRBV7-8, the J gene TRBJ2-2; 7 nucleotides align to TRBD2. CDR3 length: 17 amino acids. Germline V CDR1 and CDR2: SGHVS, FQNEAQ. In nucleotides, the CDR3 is TGTGCCAGCACCCCGGGGAGCGGGGCCACGAATACCGGGGAGCTGTTTTTT. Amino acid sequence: CASTPGSGATNTGELFF.

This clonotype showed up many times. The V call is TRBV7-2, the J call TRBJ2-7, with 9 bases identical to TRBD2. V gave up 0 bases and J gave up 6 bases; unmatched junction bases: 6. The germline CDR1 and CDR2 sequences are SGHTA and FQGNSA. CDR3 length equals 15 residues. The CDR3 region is CASSLARGGPFEQYF. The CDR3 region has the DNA TGTGCCAGCAGCTTAGCGCGGGGGGGGCCGTTCGAGCAGTACTTC.

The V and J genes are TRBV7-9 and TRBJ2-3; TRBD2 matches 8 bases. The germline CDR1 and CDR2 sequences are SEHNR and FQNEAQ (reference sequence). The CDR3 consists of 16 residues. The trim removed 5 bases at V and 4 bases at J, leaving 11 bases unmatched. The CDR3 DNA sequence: TGTGCCAGCAGCCAGAGGAGCGGGAGCGGGGCAGATACGCAGTATTTT. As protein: CASSQRSGSGADTQYF.

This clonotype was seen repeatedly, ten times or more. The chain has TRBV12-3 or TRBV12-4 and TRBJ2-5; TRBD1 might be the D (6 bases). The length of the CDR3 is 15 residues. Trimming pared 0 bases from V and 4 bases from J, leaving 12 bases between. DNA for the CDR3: TGTGCCAGCAGTTTAGCGGGGCAGGGGCGAGAGACCCAGTACTTC. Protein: CASSLAGQGRETQYF.

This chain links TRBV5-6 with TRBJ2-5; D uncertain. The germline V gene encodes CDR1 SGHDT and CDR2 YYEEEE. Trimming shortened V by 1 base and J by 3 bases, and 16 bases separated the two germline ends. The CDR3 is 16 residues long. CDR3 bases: TGTGCCAGCAGCTTGTACCGTGATATGGCAGAAGAGACCCAGTACTTC. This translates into CASSLYRDMAEETQYF.

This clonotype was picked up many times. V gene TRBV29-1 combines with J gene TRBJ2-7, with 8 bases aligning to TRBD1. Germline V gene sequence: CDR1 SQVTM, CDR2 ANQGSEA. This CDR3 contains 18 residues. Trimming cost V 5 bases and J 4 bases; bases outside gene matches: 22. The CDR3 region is CSVRGLAFPGTGDYEQYF. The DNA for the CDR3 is TGCAGCGTTCGAGGGCTAGCGTTCCCCGGGACAGGAGATTACGAGCAGTACTTC.

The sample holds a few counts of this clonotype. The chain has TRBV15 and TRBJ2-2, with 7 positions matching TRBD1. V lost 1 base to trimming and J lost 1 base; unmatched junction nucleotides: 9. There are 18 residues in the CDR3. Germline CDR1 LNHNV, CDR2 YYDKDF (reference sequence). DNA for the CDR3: TGTGCCACCAGCAGAGTAAGAAGGGACAGAGAGAACACCGGGGAGCTGTTTTTT. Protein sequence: CATSRVRRDRENTGELFF.

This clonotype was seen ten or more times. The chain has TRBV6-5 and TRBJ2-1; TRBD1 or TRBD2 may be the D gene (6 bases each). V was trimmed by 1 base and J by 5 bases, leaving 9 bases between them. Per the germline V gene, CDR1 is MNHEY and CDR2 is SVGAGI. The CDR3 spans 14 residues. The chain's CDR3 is CASSYWGADNEQFF. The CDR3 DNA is TGTGCCAGCAGTTACTGGGGGGCGGACAATGAGCAGTTCTTC.

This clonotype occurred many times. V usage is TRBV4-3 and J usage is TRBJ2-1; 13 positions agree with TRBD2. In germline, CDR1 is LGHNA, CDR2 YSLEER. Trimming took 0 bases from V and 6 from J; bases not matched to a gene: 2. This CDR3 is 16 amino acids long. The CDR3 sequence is CASSQDWTSGSNEQFF. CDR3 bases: TGCGCCAGCAGCCAAGACTGGACTAGCGGGAGCAATGAGCAGTTCTTC.

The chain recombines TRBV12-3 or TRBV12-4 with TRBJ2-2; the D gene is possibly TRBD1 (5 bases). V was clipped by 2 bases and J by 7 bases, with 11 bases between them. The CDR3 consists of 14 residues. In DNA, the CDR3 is TGTGCCAGCAGTTTATTCAGGGCTGACGGGGAGCTGTTTTTT. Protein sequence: CASSLFRADGELFF.

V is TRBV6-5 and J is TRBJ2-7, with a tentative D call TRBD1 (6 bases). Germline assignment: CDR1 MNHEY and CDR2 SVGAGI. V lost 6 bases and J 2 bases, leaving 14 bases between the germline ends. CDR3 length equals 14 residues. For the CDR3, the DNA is TGTGCCAGCAGATTAGGGGGAGTAACCTACGAGCAGTACTTC. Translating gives CASRLGGVTYEQYF.

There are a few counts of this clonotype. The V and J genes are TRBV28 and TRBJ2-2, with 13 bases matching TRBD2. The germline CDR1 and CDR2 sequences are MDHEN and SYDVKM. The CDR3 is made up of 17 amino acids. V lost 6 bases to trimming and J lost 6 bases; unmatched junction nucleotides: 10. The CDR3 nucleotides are TGTGCCAGCAGCCGACTAGCGGGGGGACTGACTGCCGGGGAGCTGTTTTTT. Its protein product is CASSRLAGGLTAGELFF.